The source of this T cell receptor beta chain is a study of CD8 T cells in Susac syndrome. An amount of RNA that ranged from about 0.45 to 1 ug was reverse transcribed with random hexamers. TCRdb reanalysed the immunoSEQ multiplex PCR reads using MiXCR and keeps one entry per CDR3 protein. The table has under 85,000 distinct CDR3 sequences, 94% seen once. CDR1 is MDHEN and CDR2 is SYDVKM in the germline V gene. This CDR3 has 15 residues. V was clipped by 5 bases and J by 1 base; unmatched bases: 6. Material: CD8+ T cells from PBMCs. The chain joins TRBV28 to TRBJ2-5; TRBD2 matches at 8 bases. This TCR was sampled from a human donor with Susac syndrome. CDR3 amino acids: CASSRSGVAQETQYF. CDR3 coding DNA: TGTGCCAGCAGTCGTAGCGGGGTTGCCCAAGAGACCCAGTACTTC.